Below are 27 T cell receptor beta chains sequenced from a single sample in a study of T cells in Graves' hyperthyroidism and ophthalmopathy. What was amplified from RNA transcripts were TCR beta CDR3 regions. A set of HTBI primers served as the primers for a first-round RT-PCR of the TCR CDR3. Using its own MiXCR run on the multiplex PCR reads, TCRdb lists one record per CDR3 protein. Among about 250,000 distinct CDR3 sequences listed, 24% were seen once. The specimen was blood. The receptors stem from a woman between 35 and 50 years old with Graves' ophthalmopathy.

About this clonotype: One end of the junction fails to match germline, which may point to a read error. This chain uses TRBV24-1 with TRBJ1-1, with a weak D call TRBD1 (5 bases). The length of the CDR3 is 15 residues. Germline CDR1 is KGHDR and CDR2 is SFDVKD. CDR3 loop: CASSYRRGGNTEAFF. The CDR3 bases are TGTGCCAGCAGTTATCGGCGTGGGGGGAACACTGAAGCTTTCTTT.

The chain joins TRBV28 to TRBJ2-5, with 9 bases that match TRBD1. This CDR3 is built from 14 residues. Looked up from germline, CDR1 is MDHEN and CDR2 is SYDVKM. J was trimmed by 4 bases and V by 7 bases; bases with no gene match: 7. The CDR3 DNA reads as TGTGCCAGCACGGAGGGGGGACAGGGAGAGACCCAGTACTTC. This gives the protein CASTEGGQGETQYF.

This chain connects TRBV3-1 to TRBJ1-2; 11 bases align to TRBD1. The V gene's germline CDR1 is LGHDT and CDR2 YNNKEL (reference sequence). The CDR3 covers 15 residues. Trimming removed 5 bases from V and 4 bases from J; junction bases left unmatched: 6. The CDR3 region has the DNA TGTGCCAGCAGCAAAAAAGGACAGGGGGCCTATGGCTACACCTTC. This gives the protein CASSKKGQGAYGYTF.

There are a few counts of this clonotype. The chain carries TRBV28 and TRBJ1-6, with 9 positions matching TRBD1. The trim removed 3 bases at V and 4 bases at J, leaving 7 bases unmatched. This CDR3 is 17 amino acids long. Germline loops: CDR1 MDHEN, CDR2 SYDVKM. The CDR3 DNA reads as TGTGCCAGCAGTTTGGGACAGGGAAAGGCTTATAATTCACCCCTCCACTTT. Translation: CASSLGQGKAYNSPLHF.

The table lists this clonotype with many counts. One end of the junction is discordant with germline, which a read error may explain. The chain joins TRBV7-7 to TRBJ2-5, with D possibly matching TRBD2 (6 bases). This CDR3 is 14 amino acids long. The germline V gene has CDR1 SSHAT and CDR2 FNYEAQ (reference sequence). The CDR3 DNA sequence: TGTGCTAGCAGCGACCGGGACTTACAAGAGACCCAGTACTTC. This gives the protein CASSDRDLQETQYF.

In this sample, this clonotype turned up many times. The chain carries TRBV15 and TRBJ1-5; D call uncertain. Germline assignment: CDR1 LNHNV and CDR2 YYDKDF (reference sequence). With 5 bases removed from V and 2 bases from J, the gap between germline ends came to 19 bases. There are 17 residues in the CDR3. In DNA, the CDR3 is TGTGCCACCAGCGCCCGAGGTTTGGGAGTCGGCAATCAGCCCCAGCATTTT. Translating it yields CATSARGLGVGNQPQHF.

At least ten counts were recorded for this clonotype. The V and J genes are TRBV28 and TRBJ2-1, with 9 bases fitting TRBD2. With 5 bases clipped from V and 6 bases from J, the junction kept 2 bases outside the gene matches. This CDR3 is built from 13 residues. Germline-derived CDR1 and CDR2 are MDHEN and SYDVKM. In DNA form, the CDR3 reads TGTGCCAGCAGTCTAGCGGGGCCCAATGAGCAGTTCTTC. As protein: CASSLAGPNEQFF.

This clonotype has ten or more counts. The chain has TRBV7-2 and TRBJ2-7; weak D call: TRBD2 (6 bases). Germline values: CDR1 SGHTA, CDR2 FQGNSA. Trimming pared 0 bases from V and 4 bases from J, leaving 7 bases between. There are 13 residues in the CDR3. CDR3 loop: CASSLAREYEQYF. Here the CDR3 DNA reads TGTGCCAGCAGCTTAGCGCGGGAATACGAGCAGTACTTC.

In its sample, this clonotype was seen many times. The CDR3 sequence: CATKTGGETQYF. The CDR3 DNA reads as TGTGCCACTAAGACGGGGGGGGAGACCCAGTACTTC. The chain has TRBV2 and TRBJ2-5; 8 bases agree with TRBD2. The CDR3 covers 12 residues. The J segment lost 5 bases and the V segment lost 10 bases, leaving 6 bases of the junction unmatched. CDR1 is SNHLY, CDR2 FYNNEI, per germline.

The V and J genes are TRBV6-4 and TRBJ1-2; TRBD1 is a possible D gene (6 bases). The CDR3 is made up of 14 amino acids. Germline V gene data show CDR1 as MRHNA and CDR2 as SNTAGT. The V gene lost 4 bases and the J gene lost 3 bases, with 12 bases spanning the gap. DNA of the CDR3: TGTGCCAGCAGTGGCCGGGGGCGCGACTATGGCTACACCTTC. It yields the protein CASSGRGRDYGYTF.

This clonotype occurred many times. This chain uses TRBV5-4 with TRBJ2-7, with D maybe TRBD1 (5 bases). The CDR3 consists of 15 residues. V was shortened by 4 bases and J by 0 bases, with 14 bases between the two germline ends. The germline V gene encodes CDR1 SGHNT and CDR2 YYREEE (reference sequence). The CDR3 DNA sequence: TGTGCCAGCAGCGATTTTTCGGACAACTCCTACGAGCAGTACTTC. It is translated as CASSDFSDNSYEQYF.

This chain uses TRBV13 with TRBJ2-7; D is undetermined. This CDR3 has 16 residues. Deletions cut 6 bases from V and 2 bases from J, with 20 bases between. Germline assignment: CDR1 PRHDT and CDR2 FYEKMQ (reference sequence). The CDR3 here is CASSYTGPRETYEQYF. CDR3 nucleotide sequence: TGTGCCAGCAGTTATACTGGGCCACGCGAGACCTACGAGCAGTACTTC.

This clonotype appeared many times. The rearrangement links TRBV7-8 to TRBJ1-1, with 7 bases identical to TRBD1. The CDR3 runs to 14 residues. CDR1 SGHVS and CDR2 FQNEAQ come from the germline V gene. V dropped 5 bases and J dropped 6; count of bases not matched to a gene: 9. CDR3 coding DNA: TGTGCCAGCAGCCCACGGGACAGTTTACCTGAAGCTTTCTTT. The encoded protein is CASSPRDSLPEAFF.

This clonotype was seen repeatedly, ten times or more. This rearrangement joins TRBV5-1 to TRBJ1-1; D call uncertain. Germline CDR1 and CDR2: SGHRS and YFSETQ. The CDR3 spans 14 residues. Trimming stripped 0 bases from V and 4 bases from J, with 10 bases between. CDR3 in DNA: TGCGCCAGCAGCTTGGACGCGGACTTCACTGAAGCTTTCTTT. Amino acid sequence: CASSLDADFTEAFF.

Many counts were recorded for this clonotype. This chain uses TRBV18 with TRBJ2-7; weak D call: TRBD1 (6 bases). The CDR3 has 15 residues. Deletions cut 3 bases from V and 3 bases from J, with 15 bases between. The germline CDR1 and CDR2 sequences are KGHSH and LQKENI. The CDR3 sequence: CASSPSSGTSYEQYF. The CDR3 region has the DNA TGTGCCAGCTCACCTTCCTCCGGGACAAGCTACGAGCAGTACTTC.

This clonotype was seen ten or more times. CDR3 region: CAWSGPWTPSSGNTIYF. The CDR3 DNA reads TGTGCCTGGAGCGGACCATGGACGCCGAGCTCTGGAAACACCATATATTTT. The chain links TRBV30 to TRBJ1-3; unclear D gene. V was cut by 3 bases and J by 0 bases, with 18 bases left in between. The CDR3 length is 17 residues. Germline assignment: CDR1 GTSNPN and CDR2 SVGIG (reference sequence).

This clonotype was found many times. This chain uses TRBV30 with TRBJ2-4; D is perhaps TRBD1 (6 bases). Trimming took 0 bases from V and 1 from J, leaving 16 bases between them. This CDR3 is built from 17 residues. Germline V CDR1 and CDR2: GTSNPN, SVGIG (reference sequence). CDR3 region: CAWSVGQGWGAKNIQYF. In nucleotides, the CDR3 is TGTGCCTGGAGTGTAGGCCAGGGGTGGGGGGCCAAAAACATTCAGTACTTC.

This clonotype was seen ten or more times. The chain employs TRBV15 and TRBJ1-1; the D is unclear. The germline gives CDR1 LNHNV, CDR2 YYDKDF (reference sequence). This CDR3 contains 14 residues. V was pared by 6 bases and J by 1 base, with 12 bases between. The CDR3 region has the DNA TGTGCCACCAGTGACCGAAGATGGAACACTGAAGCTTTCTTT. It translates to CATSDRRWNTEAFF.

In its sample, this clonotype was seen once. This CDR3 reads CASSQDRGQKTQYF. The CDR3 nucleotides read TGTGCCAGCAGTCAGGACAGGGGGCAAAAGACCCAGTACTTC. The chain uses TRBV12-3 or TRBV12-4 and TRBJ2-5; 11 bases fit TRBD1. The CDR3 sequence is 14 residues long. Germline trimming cut 5 bases from V and 6 bases from J; bases unmatched to any gene: 5.

CDR3 in DNA: TGTGCTAGTGGTTTTGGGGGCTACAATCAGCCCCAGCATTTT. Amino acids: CASGFGGYNQPQHF. The chain combines TRBV12-5 with TRBJ1-5, with a weak D call TRBD1 (6 bases). Germline lookup yields CDR1 LGHNT and CDR2 FRNRAP. The CDR3 covers 14 residues. Trimming took 3 bases from V and 3 from J, leaving 9 bases between them.

This clonotype was counted ten times or more. This chain uses TRBV18 with TRBJ2-6; 8 bases align to TRBD1. V dropped 6 bases and J dropped 3; count of bases not matched to a gene: 1. The CDR3 consists of 14 residues. Germline V gene data show CDR1 as KGHSH and CDR2 as LQKENI. In DNA, the CDR3 is TGTGCCAGCTCGGACAGGGATGGGGCCAACGTCCTGACTTTC. Translating gives CASSDRDGANVLTF.

This clonotype was counted ten times or more. The rearrangement links TRBV18 to TRBJ2-7; 10 positions agree with TRBD2. The trim removed 4 bases at V and 0 bases at J, leaving 6 bases unmatched. The CDR3 spans 16 residues. The germline CDR1 and CDR2 sequences are KGHSH and LQKENI. CDR3 protein: CASSQTGLAVSYEQYF. DNA for the CDR3: TGTGCCAGCTCACAAACTGGACTAGCGGTCTCCTACGAGCAGTACTTC.

V usage is TRBV24-1 and J usage is TRBJ2-5; the match to TRBD2 covers 10 bases. V lost 5 bases, J lost 2 bases, and 10 bases stayed unmatched. The germline V gene has CDR1 KGHDR and CDR2 SFDVKD. The CDR3 totals 17 residues. The CDR3 spells CATSGASGGRGQETQYF. DNA for the CDR3: TGTGCCACCAGTGGGGCTAGCGGGGGACGCGGTCAAGAGACCCAGTACTTC.

This clonotype was detected ten times or more. This chain links TRBV2 with TRBJ1-5; 9 positions match TRBD1. Germline-derived CDR1 and CDR2 are SNHLY and FYNNEI. V lost 8 bases to trimming and J lost 4 bases; unmatched junction nucleotides: 6. The CDR3 has 14 residues. CDR3: CASASGTGNQPQHF. CDR3 DNA: TGTGCCAGCGCCTCCGGGACAGGGAATCAGCCCCAGCATTTT.

This clonotype was seen at least ten times. The chain carries TRBV20-1 and TRBJ2-7; 14 bases line up with TRBD2. The CDR3 spans 18 residues. With 1 base clipped from V and 3 bases from J, the junction kept 11 bases outside the gene matches. Germline loops: CDR1 DFQATT, CDR2 SNEGSKA (reference sequence). This chain's CDR3 is CSARGSMTSGRAGYEQYF. CDR3 nucleotide sequence: TGCAGTGCTAGAGGTAGTATGACTAGCGGGAGGGCAGGCTACGAGCAGTACTTC.

CDR3 protein: CAISDPGTARSLHF. The DNA of the CDR3 is TGTGCCATCAGTGACCCCGGGACCGCGCGTTCCCTCCACTTT. J is TRBJ1-6 and V is TRBV10-3; weak D call: TRBD1 (5 bases). This CDR3 spans 14 amino acids. Germline CDR1 is ENHRY and CDR2 is SYGVKD. V dropped 3 bases and J dropped 14 bases, with 17 bases sitting between them.

The sample holds many counts of this clonotype. The chain combines TRBV6-5 with TRBJ2-2; unclear D gene. The CDR3 length is 14 residues. Germline CDR1 and CDR2: MNHEY and SVGAGI. The V end was cut by 2 bases, the J end by 4 bases, with 8 bases between. CDR3 DNA sequence: TGTGCCAGCAGTTACGATCGGGTCACCGGGGAGCTGTTTTTT. Its translation: CASSYDRVTGELFF.